This entry lists 3 T cell receptor beta chains sequenced from one sample in a study of T cell responses to AZD1222 COVID-19 vaccine. Assay used: immunoSEQ multiplex PCR; TCRdb lists only in-frame clones, some missing. The sample has over 100,000 clones, around 84% seen once. The sequenced sample was peripheral blood, obtained on day 0 of AZD1222 vaccination. The receptors stem from an adult in good health.

The chain links TRBV7-9 to TRBJ1-4; no clear D. Looked up from germline, CDR1 is SEHNR and CDR2 is FQNEAQ (reference sequence). Trimming pared 1 base from V and 5 bases from J, leaving 5 bases between. The CDR3 runs to 13 residues. For the CDR3, the DNA is TGTGCCAGCAGCTTAGGAGAAAATGAAAAACTGTTTTTT. It specifies CASSLGENEKLFF.

The J gene is TRBJ2-7, the V gene TRBV25-1; D may match TRBD1 or TRBD2 (5 bases each). Germline V gene sequence: CDR1 MGHDK, CDR2 SYGVNS. The CDR3 sequence is 15 residues long. Between the trimmed V and J ends, which lost 3 bases and 4 bases, there was a span of 16 bases. The CDR3 spells CASSDFGTLRYEQYF. The CDR3 bases are TGTGCCAGCAGTGATTTTGGGACGTTGCGGTACGAGCAGTACTTC.

This chain joins TRBV5-5 and TRBJ1-5; possible D gene TRBD1, 5 bases. The CDR3 covers 15 residues. The germline gives CDR1 SGHKS, CDR2 YYEKEE (reference sequence). Deletions cut 4 bases from V and 0 bases from J, with 11 bases between. The CDR3, as DNA: TGTGCCAGCAGCCGCTACCAGGGTAGCAATCAGCCCCAGCATTTT. Translating it yields CASSRYQGSNQPQHF.